Each of the 23 T cell receptor beta chains below was sequenced from the same sample in a study of cytomegalovirus exposure and HLA in healthy donors. Sequencing was performed with immunoSEQ multiplex PCR; in TCRdb, only in-frame clones are kept and a portion is missing. The sample contains some 170,000 clones, approximately 88% of which appear only once. The sequencing sample was made of PBMCs. Receptors were obtained from a man aged 25-45 years in good health and CMV-seropositive.

The chain uses TRBV9 and TRBJ2-7; 9 bases are a match to TRBD2. Unmatched junction bases numbered 5, after V lost 0 bases and J lost 4 bases. Germline V gives CDR1 SGDLS, CDR2 YYNGEE. The CDR3 has 15 residues. This CDR3 reads CASSVALAGSYEQYF. In DNA form, the CDR3 reads TGTGCCAGCAGCGTAGCACTAGCGGGCAGTTACGAGCAGTACTTC.

The chain joins TRBV5-1 to TRBJ2-6, with 10 positions matching TRBD1. The CDR3 contains 17 residues. The trim removed 3 bases at V and 0 bases at J, leaving 3 bases unmatched. In germline, CDR1 is SGHRS, CDR2 YFSETQ. DNA of the CDR3: TGCGCCAGCAGCTGGACAGGGGGGTACTCTGGGGCCAACGTCCTGACTTTC. Its translation: CASSWTGGYSGANVLTF.

The chain employs TRBV5-6 and TRBJ2-5; 11 nucleotides align to TRBD2. The CDR3 has 16 residues. V gave up 4 bases and J gave up 7 bases; unmatched junction bases: 12. Germline V gives CDR1 SGHDT, CDR2 YYEEEE. Here the CDR3 reads CASSPGTSGYLPTQYF. CDR3 sequence (DNA): TGTGCCAGCAGCCCCGGGACTAGCGGATATCTCCCGACCCAGTACTTC.

The gene calls are TRBV7-3 and TRBJ2-1, with a weak D call TRBD1 (5 bases). The germline CDR1 and CDR2 sequences are SGHTA and FQGTGA. This CDR3 is 15 amino acids long. The germline V and J ends were trimmed by 5 bases and 9 bases, with 20 bases remaining between them. In DNA form, the CDR3 reads TGTGCCAGCAGCGCACAAACGGACATGGCAAGTGAGCAGTTCTTC. Protein sequence: CASSAQTDMASEQFF. Using reference TRBV7-3 and TRBJ2-1 for the parts outside the CDR3, the full variable domain is GAGVSQTPSNKVTEKGKYVELRCDPISGHTALYWYRQSLGQGPEFLIYFQGTGAADDSGLPNDRFFAVRPEGSVSTLKIQRTERGDSAVYLCASSAQTDMASEQFFGPGTRLTVL.

The V call is TRBV2, the J call TRBJ2-7; weak D call: TRBD2 (6 bases). Germline V gene sequence: CDR1 SNHLY, CDR2 FYNNEI. Trimming pared 2 bases from V and 3 bases from J, leaving 14 bases between. This CDR3 region has 15 residues. As DNA, the CDR3 is TGTGCCAGCAGTGAACAGCGGGTGGGTATCTACGAGCAGTACTTC. Amino acids: CASSEQRVGIYEQYF.

V and J are TRBV10-1 and TRBJ2-1; a weak D match, TRBD2 (5 bases). The CDR3 contains 13 residues. Looked up from germline, CDR1 is WNHNN and CDR2 is SYGVQD (reference sequence). The CDR3 DNA reads TGCGCGACCCGGGGTCTTGTTATCAATGAGCAGTTCTTC. It encodes CATRGLVINEQFF.

This chain joins TRBV7-9 and TRBJ1-1; TRBD1 matches 9 bases. Germline loops: CDR1 SEHNR, CDR2 FQNEAQ (reference sequence). The ends lost 1 base at V and 1 base at J; junction bases unmatched: 1. The CDR3 has 15 residues. In DNA form, the CDR3 reads TGTGCCAGCAGCTTAGGGGGACAGGGGAACACTGAAGCTTTCTTT. Encoded protein: CASSLGGQGNTEAFF.

The V call is TRBV21-1, the J call TRBJ2-1; the D call of TRBD2 is as the table states it, not checked on the DNA. TRBV21-1 counts as a pseudogene. The CDR3 contains 15 residues. The CDR3 region has the DNA TGTGCCAGCAGCAAAGCCTGGGGGGACTACAATGAGCAGTTCTTC. Translating it yields CASSKAWGDYNEQFF.

The chain is built from TRBV28 and TRBJ2-1; D may be TRBD2 (6 bases). The CDR3 is 17 residues long. The germline V gene encodes CDR1 MDHEN and CDR2 SYDVKM. Between the trimmed V and J ends, which lost 2 bases and 0 bases, there was a span of 14 bases. This CDR3 reads CASSLARGSSSYNEQFF. The CDR3 nucleotides read TGTGCCAGCAGTTTAGCCCGGGGGTCCAGCTCCTACAATGAGCAGTTCTTC.

V and J are TRBV5-1 and TRBJ2-1; D may be TRBD2 (6 bases). The CDR3 is 15 residues long. The ends were cut back, 6 bases at V and 2 bases at J, with 15 bases in the middle. Germline V CDR1 and CDR2: SGHRS, YFSETQ. The CDR3 spells CASNRGSGTYNEQFF. The CDR3 nucleotides are TGCGCCAGCAACAGAGGTAGCGGCACCTACAATGAGCAGTTCTTC.

The chain carries TRBV6-6 and TRBJ2-1; D not resolved. Trimming shortened V by 10 bases and J by 5 bases, and 18 bases separated the two germline ends. Germline lookup yields CDR1 MNHNY and CDR2 SVGAGI (reference sequence). CDR3 size: 14 residues. As DNA, the CDR3 is TGTGCCACCCGATCGGAGCGCGAAAACAATGAGCAGTTCTTC. It yields the protein CATRSERENNEQFF.

This chain links TRBV6-4 with TRBJ2-1; D may be TRBD2 (5 bases). V shed 3 bases and J shed 9 bases, with 12 bases lying between them. Per the germline V gene, CDR1 is MRHNA and CDR2 is SNTAGT. This CDR3 is 13 amino acids long. CDR3: CASSELAGLEQFF. The DNA of the CDR3 is TGTGCCAGCAGTGAGCTAGCCGGGCTTGAGCAGTTCTTC.

The chain recombines TRBV7-6 with TRBJ1-6; 7 bases map to TRBD1. The CDR3 consists of 14 residues. Per germline, CDR1 SGHVS and CDR2 FNYEAQ. J was trimmed by 7 bases and V by 0 bases; bases with no gene match: 0. CDR3 in DNA: TGTGCCAGCAGCTTAGCAGGGGGCAATTCACCCCTCCACTTT. Amino acids: CASSLAGGNSPLHF.

The table lists this clone with a few counts. This chain's CDR3 is CATDPGDTEAFF. The CDR3 DNA sequence: TGTGCCACCGATCCAGGGGACACTGAAGCTTTCTTT. This rearrangement joins TRBV30 to TRBJ1-1; the D gene is possibly TRBD1 (6 bases). V shed 8 bases and J shed 3 bases, with 13 bases lying between them. The CDR3 totals 12 residues. Germline-derived CDR1 and CDR2 are GTSNPN and SVGIG (reference sequence).

The chain combines TRBV15 with TRBJ2-3; D gene uncertain. V was trimmed by 0 bases and J by 4 bases, leaving 5 bases between them. This CDR3 comprises 13 residues. From germline, CDR1 is LNHNV and CDR2 YYDKDF (reference sequence). The chain's CDR3 is CATSRDLADTQYF. The DNA for the CDR3 is TGTGCCACCAGCAGAGATCTAGCAGATACGCAGTATTTT. Filled out from reference TRBV15 and TRBJ2-3, the complete variable domain reads DAMVIQNPRYQVTQFGKPVTLSCSQTLNHNVMYWYQQKSSQAPKLLFHYYDKDFNNEADTPDNFQSRRPNTSFCFLDIRSPGLGDTAMYLCATSRDLADTQYFGPGTRLTVL.

The gene calls are TRBV4-2 and TRBJ1-5; D unclear. The V gene lost 0 bases and the J gene lost 9 bases, with 15 bases spanning the gap. Germline-derived CDR1 and CDR2 are LGHNA and YNFKEQ. The CDR3 covers 15 residues. As DNA, the CDR3 is TGTGCCAGCAGCCAAGAGACCGGGATCCTAGGGCCCCAGCATTTT. Translation gives CASSQETGILGPQHF.

The rearrangement joins TRBV2 to TRBJ1-5, with D possibly TRBD1 on 5 matching bases. The length of the CDR3 is 14 residues. Trimming removed 3 bases at V and 2 bases at J, with 8 bases between. Looked up from germline, CDR1 is SNHLY and CDR2 is FYNNEI. In nucleotides, the CDR3 is TGTGCCAGCAGTGACAGGGTTGGCAATCAGCCCCAGCATTTT. Translation: CASSDRVGNQPQHF.

V and J are TRBV7-9 and TRBJ1-2; 8 bases map to TRBD1. The CDR3 sequence is 16 residues long. V lost 5 bases and J lost 0; bases outside the gene matches: 8. Germline V CDR1 and CDR2: SEHNR, FQNEAQ (reference sequence). DNA of the CDR3: TGTGCCAGCAGCAACGACAGGGGCAGAGCTAACTATGGCTACACCTTC. It specifies CASSNDRGRANYGYTF.

Details on this clone: Its ends do not fully match the called genes, so a read error is possible. V usage is TRBV7-7 and J usage is TRBJ2-1; 7 nucleotides match TRBD1. The CDR3 contains 15 residues. Germline V lookup: CDR1 SSHAT, CDR2 FNYEAQ (reference sequence). This chain's CDR3 is CASSPRQGPYNEQFF. Written as DNA, the CDR3 is TGTGCTAGCAGCCCACGACAGGGCCCCTACAATGAGCAGTTCTTC.

J is TRBJ1-3 and V is TRBV30; a possible D gene is TRBD1 (6 bases). Germline CDR1 is GTSNPN and CDR2 is SVGIG (reference sequence). Trimming cost V 4 bases and J 0 bases, with 28 bases left between them. The CDR3 has 20 amino acids. CDR3 protein: CAWTGQSPGTFFSSGNTIYF. The CDR3 nucleotides read TGTGCCTGGACCGGACAGTCCCCCGGGACATTCTTCTCCTCTGGAAACACCATATATTTT.

This clone has just a few counts. This chain connects TRBV9 to TRBJ2-1; D is unclear. Trimming took 0 bases from V and 0 from J, leaving 16 bases between them. CDR3 length: 18 residues. Germline-derived CDR1 and CDR2 are SGDLS and YYNGEE. This CDR3 is CASSVALVASHSYNEQFF. The CDR3 bases are TGTGCCAGCAGCGTAGCTCTCGTAGCCTCGCACTCCTACAATGAGCAGTTCTTC.

This rearrangement joins TRBV11-2 to TRBJ2-7; a weak D match, TRBD1 (6 bases). The CDR3 sequence is 14 residues long. The germline V gene has CDR1 SGHAT and CDR2 FQNNGV. V was shortened by 7 bases and J by 5 bases, with 18 bases between the two germline ends. The CDR3 DNA reads as TGTGCCAGCACCCCTAGGTACAGGGTCGACGAGCAGTACTTC. Its protein product is CASTPRYRVDEQYF.

The chain combines TRBV28 with TRBJ2-3; TRBD2 matches 9 bases. This CDR3 has 15 amino acids. Germline V gene lookup returns CDR1 MDHEN and CDR2 SYDVKM. The ends lost 4 bases at V and 4 bases at J; junction bases unmatched: 6. The CDR3 nucleotides are TGTGCCAGCAGTTCCCTTAGCGGGAGCGCAGATACGCAGTATTTT. This translates into CASSSLSGSADTQYF.